What follows is one T cell receptor beta chain and its context. Its cognate antigen has yet to be identified. Each CD8+ T cell subset was flow-sorted in triplicate, with about 320,000 cells per subset placed directly into RLT lysis buffer. To exclude memory contaminants, naive CD8+ T cells were stringently defined as CD45RO-CCR7+CD27+CD95-. Standard density gradient centrifugation was used to isolate peripheral blood mononuclear cells from buffy coats. Naive CXCR3-negative and CXCR3-positive CD8+ T cells were flow-sorted using a FACSAria III. An RNeasy Mini Kit was used to extract total RNA from the sorted cells. The reads were generated on a NextSeq 550. The Human TCR Profiling Kit (MiLaboratory) was used to prepare UMI-labeled 5' RACE TRB cDNA libraries. cDNA synthesis used the entire amount of extracted RNA, and PCR amplification then used the entire amount of cDNA produced. Libraries were prepared in parallel using an identical number of PCR cycles. The study's processing was this. With a minimum of two reads required per UMI, MIGEC and MiXCR pulled out about 52,000 +/- 9,100 unique UMI-labeled TRB cDNA molecules from each library. An average of roughly 40,000 +/- 10,000 functional in-frame TRB CDR3 nucleotide clonotypes without stop codons was found per library. After downsampling to 5000 UMI-labeled TRB molecules per sample, diversity metrics, including normalized Shannon-Wiener and Chao1, were computed in VDJtools. Clonotype-size-weighted physicochemical properties of the central five CDR3 residues (interaction energy, strength, volume and Kidera factor 4) were computed in VDJtools. After TCRdb reprocessed the reads, each CDR3 protein sequence was kept as one row, without DNA. These V and J calls rely on TCRdb rather than the paper's analysis. The sample's records list some 50,000 distinct CDR3 sequences. The ten most abundant clones make up around 1.5% of the sample.

This entry belongs to a study of CXCR3-negative and CXCR3-positive naive CD8 T cells (dated 2019 in TCRdb). For context, the study as a whole: About 150 million TRB reads were obtained in total, roughly 1.5 +/- 0.3 million reads per library. The diversity and physicochemical repertoire analyses included fewer than twelve donors pooled from two independent experiments. TRBV-TRBJ cluster analysis included naive subsets from roughly 5 donors and memory cells from 3 donors.

From the germline V gene, CDR1 is MDHEN and CDR2 is SYDVKM. From the cysteine through the phenylalanine, the CDR3 covers 17 amino acids. No DNA is recorded. Study-wide conclusions, independent of this receptor: Both naive subsets had comparably high repertoire diversity, while memory CD8+ T cells had much lower repertoire diversity. Freshly isolated PBMCs were used for most assays because CXCR3 expression went down partially after cryopreservation. TRB CDR3s from CXCR3-positive naive cells showed higher hydrophobicity (lower Kidera factor 4), lower energy, and higher strength and volume indices than CXCR3-negative naive cells. Naive CXCR3-negative and CXCR3-positive cells from the same donor showed similar TRBV-TRBJ usage, whereas memory cells showed distinct patterns. Surface CD5, linked to self-reactivity in mice, was comparable between naive subsets; TCR interaction strength was therefore also inferred from TRB CDR3 physicochemical properties.

The receptor was isolated from a human donor in good health. Some clones in this sample may be carry-over from other donors' samples. Specimen: naive CXCR3- CD8+ T cells from blood. The meaning of the sample's cell subset or site label: CD45RO-CCR7+CD27+CD95- naive CD8+ T cells lacking CXCR3 (TNR3-). The sequence links TRBV28 to TRBJ2-5; the TRBD1 assignment by TCRdb is unverifiable without DNA. CDR3 loop: CASSFPTTGTGEETQYF. The entire variable domain, with the stretches around the CDR3 drawn from the reference TRBV28 and TRBJ2-5 proteins, is DVKVTQSSRYLVKRTGEKVFLECVQDMDHENMFWYRQDPGLGLRLIYFSYDVKMKEKGDIPEGYSVSREKKERFSLILESASTNQTSMYLCASSFPTTGTGEETQYFGPGTRLLVL.